The 21 T cell receptor beta chains given below trace back to one sample, sequenced in a study of blood T cell dynamics during melanoma immunotherapy. Indicated time point: week 3, after first cycle of checkpoint inhibitor. Sequencing was performed with immunoSEQ multiplex PCR; in TCRdb, only in-frame clones are kept and a portion is missing. This table has under 15,000 clones, 88% appearing once. Sequencing used blood, obtained from a patient treated with checkpoint blockade. The receptors originated from a human donor with melanoma.

The chain joins TRBV6-5 to TRBJ2-7; D gene uncertain. V lost 4 bases and J lost 5, with 6 bases in between. The CDR3 totals 11 residues. CDR1 and CDR2 (germline): MNHEY, SVGAGI. CDR3 DNA: TGTGCCAGCAGTTTGGCGGACGAGCAGTACTTC. Encoded protein: CASSLADEQYF.

The rearrangement joins TRBV5-4 to TRBJ1-1; a weak D match, TRBD1 (5 bases). Germline V gives CDR1 SGHNT, CDR2 YYREEE (reference sequence). The CDR3 runs to 16 residues. V was cut by 4 bases and J by 0 bases, with 16 bases left in between. In DNA, the CDR3 is TGTGCCAGCAGCCCTCATGGGGCGAGGGTGAACACTGAAGCTTTCTTT. Translated, it gives CASSPHGARVNTEAFF. Based on the CDR3 plus reference TRBV5-4 and TRBJ1-1, the full variable domain is ETGVTQSPTHLIKTRGQQVTLRCSSQSGHNTVSWYQQALGQGPQFIFQYYREEENGRGNFPPRFSGLQFPNYSSELNVNALELDDSALYLCASSPHGARVNTEAFFGQGTRLTVV.

This chain uses TRBV15 with TRBJ2-7, with D perhaps TRBD2 (6 bases). V was cut by 3 bases and J by 6 bases, with 15 bases left in between. Germline loops: CDR1 LNHNV, CDR2 YYDKDF (reference sequence). The CDR3 length is 14 residues. CDR3 coding DNA: TGTGCCACCAGCAGGCACACGGGGGAGGTCGAGCAGTACTTC. Its translation is CATSRHTGEVEQYF.

This rearrangement joins TRBV10-3 to TRBJ1-1, with D possibly TRBD1 on 5 matching bases. The V and J ends lost 8 bases and 5 bases respectively, with 15 bases between them. The CDR3 totals 13 residues. Germline V lookup: CDR1 ENHRY, CDR2 SYGVKD. The CDR3 region has the DNA TGTGCCATCGTTGCAGGGCAGAGAACTGAAGCTTTCTTT. Translated, it gives CAIVAGQRTEAFF.

The chain couples TRBV11-3 to TRBJ1-1; perhaps TRBD1 as D (5 bases). This CDR3 has 11 amino acids. Germline values: CDR1 SGHNT, CDR2 YENEEA. Trimming removed 5 bases from V and 5 bases from J, with 6 bases in between. CDR3: CASSRGTEAFF. The CDR3 DNA reads TGTGCCAGCAGCCGGGGGACTGAAGCTTTCTTT.

The genes are TRBV5-3 and TRBJ1-5; D possibly corresponds to TRBD1 (5 bases). Being an ORF, TRBV5-3 has a function that is uncertain. The CDR3 is 13 residues long. V was pared by 1 base and J by 6 bases, with 8 bases between. The CDR3 coding sequence is TGTGCCAGAAGCTTGAGACAGACTCAGCCCCAGCATTTT. Its protein product is CARSLRQTQPQHF.

This clone was counted a single time. The V and J genes are TRBV6-1 and TRBJ1-1; D is unclear. CDR3 length equals 14 residues. V was cut by 3 bases and J by 5 bases, with 13 bases left in between. Germline CDR1 reads MNHNS; CDR2 reads SASEGT. CDR3 region: CASSDLNSRTEAFF. The CDR3 nucleotides read TGTGCCAGCAGTGATCTAAACAGTCGGACTGAAGCTTTCTTT.

This clone has only one observation. This chain joins TRBV19 and TRBJ2-7; TRBD2 agrees at 10 bases. Unmatched junction bases numbered 12, after V lost 7 bases and J lost 6 bases. The CDR3 spans 15 residues. Per the germline V gene, CDR1 is LNHDA and CDR2 is SQIVND (reference sequence). This CDR3 is CASTEVAGGGGEQYF. The CDR3 bases are TGTGCCAGTACTGAGGTAGCGGGAGGAGGTGGCGAGCAGTACTTC.

The chain is built from TRBV19 and TRBJ1-2, with TRBD1 as a possible D gene (6 bases). CDR1 is LNHDA and CDR2 is SQIVND in the germline V gene (reference sequence). The CDR3 consists of 12 residues. Trimming took off 10 bases at V and 4 bases at J, with 13 bases between the two ends. The CDR3 sequence: CATGRTVYGYTF. In DNA form, the CDR3 reads TGTGCCACCGGGCGGACAGTCTATGGCTACACCTTC.

The J gene is TRBJ1-1, the V gene TRBV29-1; unclear D gene. Looked up from germline, CDR1 is SQVTM and CDR2 is ANQGSEA. This CDR3 region has 11 residues. V was trimmed by 5 bases and J by 1 base, leaving 5 bases between them. The CDR3 region is CSVRKNTEAFF. The CDR3 nucleotides are TGCAGCGTTCGTAAGAACACTGAAGCTTTCTTT.

V usage is TRBV9 and J usage is TRBJ2-1; unclear D gene. V shed 0 bases and J shed 10 bases, with 8 bases lying between them. CDR3 length: 12 residues. Germline V lookup: CDR1 SGDLS, CDR2 YYNGEE. The DNA for the CDR3 is TGTGCCAGCAGCGTAGGTCTCCAAGAGCAGTTCTTC. Residues: CASSVGLQEQFF. Full variable domain (outside the CDR3, taken from reference TRBV9 and TRBJ2-1): DSGVTQTPKHLITATGQRVTLRCSPRSGDLSVYWYQQSLDQGLQFLIQYYNGEERAKGNILERFSAQQFPDLHSELNLSSLELGDSALYFCASSVGLQEQFFGPGTRLTVL.

The genes are TRBV28 and TRBJ1-1, with D perhaps TRBD1 (6 bases). This CDR3 has 13 residues. V lost 11 bases, J lost 4 bases, and 17 bases lay in between. CDR1 is MDHEN and CDR2 is SYDVKM in the germline V gene. CDR3 DNA: TGTGCCCATCCGGGCAGGGGAGTCACTGAAGCTTTCTTT. This codes for CAHPGRGVTEAFF.

The CDR3 DNA reads as TGCGCCAGCAGCATGGGACTAGCGGGAGCGTTGGAGACCCAGTACTTC. Its protein product is CASSMGLAGALETQYF. The rearrangement uses TRBV5-1 and TRBJ2-5; 14 bases are shared with TRBD2. The CDR3 length is 16 residues. V was pared by 4 bases and J by 5 bases, with 7 bases of the junction left unmatched. Looked up from germline, CDR1 is SGHRS and CDR2 is YFSETQ.

This chain links TRBV6-1 with TRBJ1-2; D unclear. CDR1 MNHNS and CDR2 SASEGT come from the germline V gene. Trimming took off 7 bases at V and 1 base at J, with 13 bases between the two ends. The CDR3 has 14 residues. CDR3 DNA sequence: TGTGCCAGCACCTCTTTGGCCAGTAACTATGGCTACACCTTC. Its protein is CASTSLASNYGYTF.

V is TRBV6-5 and J is TRBJ1-1, with D possibly being TRBD1 (5 bases). Per the germline V gene, CDR1 is MNHEY and CDR2 is SVGAGI. The CDR3 covers 13 residues. V dropped 5 bases and J dropped 1 base, with 8 bases sitting between them. The CDR3 region has the DNA TGTGCCAGCAGTCCCACAGGGAACACTGAAGCTTTCTTT. Amino acid sequence: CASSPTGNTEAFF.

The chain links TRBV11-2 to TRBJ2-1; the match to TRBD1 covers 7 bases. J was trimmed by 5 bases and V by 1 base; bases with no gene match: 2. This CDR3 spans 14 amino acids. Germline V gene lookup returns CDR1 SGHAT and CDR2 FQNNGV. The CDR3 reads CASSLGTGDNEQFF. CDR3 DNA: TGTGCCAGCAGCTTAGGGACAGGAGACAATGAGCAGTTCTTC.

This chain joins TRBV5-4 and TRBJ2-2, with TRBD1 as a possible D gene (5 bases). V was trimmed by 4 bases and J by 6 bases, leaving 16 bases between them. The CDR3 loop spans 15 amino acids. The germline gives CDR1 SGHNT, CDR2 YYREEE (reference sequence). The CDR3 region has the DNA TGTGCCAGCAGCCAAAGGGCCGTAGGGGCCGGGGAGCTGTTTTTT. This encodes CASSQRAVGAGELFF.

The chain is built from TRBV5-1 and TRBJ2-2; 10 bases align to TRBD2. The CDR3 is 16 residues long. V dropped 4 bases and J dropped 0; count of bases not matched to a gene: 3. From germline, CDR1 is SGHRS and CDR2 YFSETQ. CDR3 nucleotide sequence: TGCGCCAGCAGCGAACTAGCGGGGTCGAACACCGGGGAGCTGTTTTTT. As protein: CASSELAGSNTGELFF.

The chain employs TRBV6-5 and TRBJ1-1; unclear D gene. The V gene lost 0 bases and the J gene lost 0 bases, with 11 bases spanning the gap. This CDR3 comprises 16 residues. Germline V CDR1 and CDR2: MNHEY, SVGAGI. As DNA, the CDR3 is TGTGCCAGCAGTTACTCGGCACCTCCGATGAACACTGAAGCTTTCTTT. It specifies CASSYSAPPMNTEAFF.

V usage is TRBV19 and J usage is TRBJ1-5; D gene ambiguous. The CDR3 totals 14 residues. V was clipped by 6 bases and J by 7 bases, with 16 bases between them. The germline V gene has CDR1 LNHDA and CDR2 SQIVND (reference sequence). DNA of the CDR3: TGTGCCAGTAGACCTAGCGGCCGGTGGCAGCCCCAGCATTTT. This codes for CASRPSGRWQPQHF.

The V call is TRBV10-3, the J call TRBJ2-7; D is perhaps TRBD1 (7 bases). The CDR3 consists of 15 residues. CDR1 and CDR2 (germline): ENHRY, SYGVKD. V lost 2 bases, J lost 2 bases, and 13 bases lay in between. The CDR3 region is CAISEQGGTPYEQYF. The CDR3 region has the DNA TGTGCCATCAGTGAGCAGGGGGGTACCCCCTACGAGCAGTACTTC.